Presented here are 27 T cell receptor beta chains from one specimen sequenced in a study of T cells expressing NK-cell markers. TCRdb reanalyzed the 5' RACE reads and collapses them to one entry per CDR3 protein, without DNA. This specimen shows 140,000 to 150,000 distinct CDR3 sequences; the ten leading clones hold around 12%. Sequencing was performed on blood T cells: a sorted CD56 or NKG2C T cell subset, CD4+ or CD8+ T cells, or bulk PBMC T cells (not recorded which). The receptors here all came from a man aged 18 to 29 in good health.

The chain couples TRBV19 to TRBJ2-1; the D gene TCRdb calls, TRBD2, cannot be checked with no DNA. CDR1 is LNHDA, CDR2 SQIVND, per germline (reference sequence). The CDR3 contains 15 residues. The chain's CDR3 is CASGRGASSYNEQFF. The variable domain in full, with the rest retrieved from reference TRBV19 and TRBJ2-1, is DGGITQSPKYLFRKEGQNVTLSCEQNLNHDAMYWYRQDPGQGLRLIYYSQIVNDFQKGDIAEGYSVSREKKESFPLTVTSAQKNPTAFYLCASGRGASSYNEQFFGPGTRLTVL.

J is TRBJ2-5 and V is TRBV10-3; the D call of TRBD2 rests on TCRdb alone, since no DNA is present to check it. This CDR3 is built from 19 residues. The V gene's germline CDR1 is ENHRY and CDR2 SYGVKD. The CDR3 spells CAISEIRTSGRAVEETQYF.

This chain uses TRBV9 with TRBJ2-2. Germline CDR1 reads SGDLS; CDR2 reads YYNGEE. The CDR3 consists of 14 residues. The CDR3 protein is CASSVSGNTGELFF.

The chain joins TRBV15 to TRBJ2-2; TCRdb proposes TRBD1, but this gene call is untestable without DNA. The CDR3 is made up of 14 amino acids. Germline assignment: CDR1 LNHNV and CDR2 YYDKDF (reference sequence). CDR3 sequence: CATSGGGNTGELFF.

The CDR3 sequence is CSVEGQGPVTQYF. The rearrangement links TRBV29-1 to TRBJ2-3; TCRdb proposes TRBD1, but this gene call is untestable without DNA. The length of the CDR3 is 13 residues. From germline, CDR1 is SQVTM and CDR2 ANQGSEA.

This chain links TRBV6-5 with TRBJ2-3; TCRdb lists TRBD2, though no DNA is available to test this call. From germline, CDR1 is MNHEY and CDR2 SVGAGI. The CDR3 has 17 residues. The CDR3 sequence: CASSARGLAASTDTQYF.

This chain uses TRBV7-3 with TRBJ2-3; as DNA is missing, the TRBD2 call by TCRdb cannot be tested. In germline, CDR1 is SGHTA, CDR2 FQGTGA. The CDR3 length is 16 residues. The CDR3 loop reads CASSPTAGGPRGTQYF.

V gene TRBV11-1 combines with J gene TRBJ2-7. Looked up from germline, CDR1 is SGHAT and CDR2 is FQDESV (reference sequence). This CDR3 comprises 12 residues. CDR3 residues: CASSLDANEQYF. The whole variable domain, remainder taken from reference TRBV11-1 and TRBJ2-7, is EAEVAQSPRYKITEKSQAVAFWCDPISGHATLYWYRQILGQGPELLVQFQDESVVDDSQLPKDRFSAERLKGVDSTLKIQPAELGDSAMYLCASSLDANEQYFGPGTRLTVT.

The chain employs TRBV5-4 and TRBJ2-7; TCRdb's D call, TRBD2, is unchecked because there is no DNA. The CDR3 sequence is 14 residues long. In germline, CDR1 is SGHNT, CDR2 YYREEE (reference sequence). Here the CDR3 reads CASSRGTSGYEQYF. Variable domain in full (rest from reference TRBV5-4 and TRBJ2-7): ETGVTQSPTHLIKTRGQQVTLRCSSQSGHNTVSWYQQALGQGPQFIFQYYREEENGRGNFPPRFSGLQFPNYSSELNVNALELDDSALYLCASSRGTSGYEQYFGPGTRLTVT.

This chain uses TRBV28 with TRBJ1-2; without DNA, the TCRdb call of TRBD1 cannot be checked. The V gene's germline CDR1 is MDHEN and CDR2 SYDVKM. The length of the CDR3 is 14 residues. Here the CDR3 reads CASSPGTGVYGYTF.

The chain links TRBV6-5 to TRBJ2-1; the D call from TCRdb, TRBD1, cannot be confirmed without DNA. In germline, CDR1 is MNHEY, CDR2 SVGAGI. CDR3 length: 16 amino acids. CDR3 in amino acids: CASSYGTPGSYNEQFF.

The J gene is TRBJ2-1, the V gene TRBV4-2; TCRdb's D call of TRBD2 is untestable without DNA. CDR1 LGHNA and CDR2 YNFKEQ come from the germline V gene. This CDR3 is built from 18 residues. The CDR3 sequence: CASSQEVLAGGPADEQFF.

CDR3 region: CASSLTQGGQPQHF. The gene calls are TRBV5-1 and TRBJ1-5; absent DNA, TCRdb's TRBD1 call cannot be checked. Germline CDR1 and CDR2: SGHRS and YFSETQ. This CDR3 has 14 residues.

The V and J genes are TRBV6-1 and TRBJ1-6. CDR3 length: 13 amino acids. Germline V lookup: CDR1 MNHNS, CDR2 SASEGT. CDR3 region: CASRDGFYSPLHF.

This chain connects TRBV7-3 to TRBJ2-3. The CDR3 consists of 14 residues. Looked up from germline, CDR1 is SGHTA and CDR2 is FQGTGA. The CDR3 loop is CASSLTAGTDTQYF. Using reference TRBV7-3 and TRBJ2-3 for the parts outside the CDR3, the full variable domain is GAGVSQTPSNKVTEKGKYVELRCDPISGHTALYWYRQSLGQGPEFLIYFQGTGAADDSGLPNDRFFAVRPEGSVSTLKIQRTERGDSAVYLCASSLTAGTDTQYFGPGTRLTVL.

The rearrangement joins TRBV6-1 to TRBJ2-1. Germline V gene lookup returns CDR1 MNHNS and CDR2 SASEGT. This CDR3 comprises 11 residues. The chain's CDR3 is CASFKYNEQFF.

The chain has TRBV23-1 and TRBJ2-1; lacking DNA, the TRBD1 call made by TCRdb goes unchecked. TRBV23-1 is an ORF, with its function uncertain. The CDR3 runs to 18 residues. The CDR3 loop reads CASMIPLRGHKGSGEQFF.

This sequence joins TRBV5-1 and TRBJ2-1; absent DNA, TCRdb's TRBD2 call cannot be checked. The germline V gene encodes CDR1 SGHRS and CDR2 YFSETQ. The length of the CDR3 is 16 residues. CDR3 in amino acids: CASSWGPGLADNEQFF.

This sequence joins TRBV24-1 and TRBJ2-2. The CDR3 consists of 15 residues. Germline CDR1 KGHDR, CDR2 SFDVKD. CDR3 amino acids: CATSDFVTDTGELFF.

The CDR3 reads CASSPGTGGYEQFF. The V gene is TRBV5-4, the J gene TRBJ2-1; the TCRdb call, TRBD1, lacks DNA for checking. The CDR3 covers 14 residues. In germline, CDR1 is SGHNT, CDR2 YYREEE (reference sequence).

CDR3 in amino acids: CASTDSSAYNEQFF. The chain is built from TRBV6-1 and TRBJ2-1; the TRBD1 assignment by TCRdb is unverifiable without DNA. CDR1 is MNHNS, CDR2 SASEGT, per germline. CDR3 size: 14 residues.

The gene calls are TRBV12-3 or TRBV12-4 and TRBJ2-1; TCRdb calls TRBD1, which cannot be checked without DNA. The CDR3 is made up of 13 amino acids. This CDR3 is CATEGDSFNEQFF.

This chain connects TRBV30 to TRBJ1-4. Germline CDR1 and CDR2: GTSNPN and SVGIG (reference sequence). This CDR3 is 12 amino acids long. This CDR3 reads CASEGVGGKLFF. Supplemented by reference TRBV30 and TRBJ1-4, the full variable domain reads SQTIHQWPATLVQPVGSPLSLECTVEGTSNPNLYWYRQAAGRGLQLLFYSVGIGQISSEVPQNLSASRPQDRQFILSSKKLLLSDSGFYLCASEGVGGKLFFGSGTQLSVL.

The CDR3 loop reads CASSLGGQGSYNEQFF. The gene calls are TRBV12-3 or TRBV12-4 and TRBJ2-1; TCRdb indicates TRBD1, and absent DNA this call remains unverified. The CDR3 runs 16 residues.

The chain joins TRBV6-6 to TRBJ1-1; TCRdb calls TRBD1, which cannot be checked without DNA. The CDR3 extends over 12 amino acids. Germline CDR1 is MNHNY and CDR2 is SVGAGI (reference sequence). Here the CDR3 reads CASTPGGTEAFF.

V gene TRBV25-1 combines with J gene TRBJ1-5. Germline CDR1 is MGHDK and CDR2 is SYGVNS. The CDR3 spans 14 residues. This CDR3 reads CASSEWEGYQPQHF.

This CDR3 reads CSARNGGVGSYGYTF. This chain links TRBV20-1 with TRBJ1-2. Germline CDR1 reads DFQATT; CDR2 reads SNEGSKA (reference sequence). The length of the CDR3 is 15 residues.